The rows below give T cell receptor beta chains drawn from one sample of a study of T-cell reconstitution after alpha-beta-depleted transplantation in children. Via MiXCR, TCRdb re-called the PCR reads, giving one row per CDR3 protein. The sample has approximately 300,000 distinct CDR3 sequences, over 7.5% seen once. Sequences were derived from peripheral blood, sampled 360 days after TCRalphabeta/CD19-depleted stem cell transplant. Receptors originate from a female patient between 2 and 15 years old who had a stem cell transplant for Fanconi anemia, so the T cells may come from the graft donor. CDR3s include the opening cysteine and the closing phenylalanine or tryptophan. Fields, in order: CDR3 protein, CDR3 DNA, J gene, V gene, D gene, clone size. A D gene is named only where the DNA matches it firmly. Some rows have no size entry. The others give once, few or many, or a class for an expanded clone.

CASSQRQVWGTEAFF TGCGCCAGCAGCCAAAGACAGGTTTGGGGAACTGAAGCTTTCTTT TRBJ1-1 TRBV4-3 NA NA
CASSSPGTAYQETQYF TGTGCCAGCAGCTCCCCCGGGACGGCGTACCAAGAGACCCAGTACTTC TRBJ2-5 TRBV25-1 NA few
CASSLFPPRTNTEAFF TGTGCCAGCAGTTTATTCCCACCCCGGACAAACACTGAAGCTTTCTTT TRBJ1-1 TRBV12-3/TRBV12-4 NA few
CASSGQMSYGYTF TGTGCCAGCAGTGGACAGATGTCCTATGGCTACACCTTC TRBJ1-2 TRBV25-1 NA many
CASGEQGSGNTIYF TGCGCCAGCGGCGAACAGGGTTCTGGAAACACCATATATTTT TRBJ1-3 TRBV5-1 NA few
CASGPRGIFQETQYF TGTGCCAGCGGCCCCAGGGGGATCTTCCAAGAGACCCAGTACTTC TRBJ2-5 TRBV25-1 TRBD1 many
CASSVIRGIWYQPQHF TGTGCCAGCAGCGTTATAAGGGGGATCTGGTACCAGCCCCAGCATTTT TRBJ1-5 TRBV5-8 NA few
CATIAGKRNTEAFF TGTGCCACCATCGCAGGGAAGAGGAACACTGAAGCTTTCTTT TRBJ1-1 TRBV24-1 NA many
CASSSPGAGANVLTF TGTGCCAGCAGTTCACCAGGCGCTGGGGCCAACGTCCTGACTTTC TRBJ2-6 TRBV6-5 NA many
CASSTIVSGELFF TGTGCCAGCAGCACTATAGTTAGCGGGGAGCTGTTTTTT TRBJ2-2 TRBV7-2 NA NA
CASSVAGSTSYEQYF TGTGCCAGCAGCGTAGCCGGCTCCACCTCCTACGAGCAGTACTTC TRBJ2-7 TRBV9 NA many
CASSQEAAGGPLDTQYF TGTGCCAGCAGCCAAGAAGCGGCGGGGGGGCCTCTCGATACGCAGTATTTT TRBJ2-3 TRBV3-1 TRBD2 NA
CASKNAGTPVYEQYF TGTGCCAGCAAGAATGCGGGGACGCCCGTCTACGAGCAGTACTTC TRBJ2-7 TRBV27 NA many
CASSLGTTGPAYNEQFF TGTGCCAGCAGCTTGGGCACCACAGGGCCAGCCTACAATGAGCAGTTCTTC TRBJ2-1 TRBV5-6 NA few
CASSLGGDGSPLHF TGCGCCAGCAGCTTGGGAGGGGATGGTTCACCCCTCCACTTT TRBJ1-6 TRBV5-1 NA NA
CASSQHGTSSYNEQFF TGTGCCAGCAGCCAACATGGGACTAGCTCCTACAATGAGCAGTTCTTC TRBJ2-1 TRBV3-1 TRBD2 many
CASADSPEVDEQFF TGCGCCAGCGCGGACAGTCCGGAGGTCGATGAGCAGTTCTTC TRBJ2-1 TRBV10-1 NA many
CAISEFQGAEGYTF TGTGCCATCAGTGAGTTCCAGGGGGCCGAGGGCTACACCTTC TRBJ1-2 TRBV10-3 TRBD1 many
CASRDYTDTQYF TGTGCCAGCAGGGACTACACAGATACGCAGTATTTT TRBJ2-3 TRBV6-5 NA many
CASSDGLAGDSETQYF TGTGCCAGCAGTGATGGTCTAGCGGGGGACTCCGAGACCCAGTACTTC TRBJ2-5 TRBV2 TRBD2 few
CASSQDRGASNEKLFF TGCGCCAGCAGCCAAGATAGAGGGGCGTCTAATGAAAAACTGTTTTTT TRBJ1-4 TRBV4-3 NA many
CSVASGVANQPQHF TGCAGCGTTGCCTCAGGGGTCGCCAATCAGCCCCAGCATTTT TRBJ1-5 TRBV29-1 NA NA
CASSAPRGGENQPQHF TGTGCCAGCAGTGCCCCGCGGGGGGGCGAAAATCAGCCCCAGCATTTT TRBJ1-5 TRBV6-1 NA few
CASRGLAGANTQYF TGTGCCAGCAGAGGACTAGCGGGGGCGAATACGCAGTATTTT TRBJ2-3 TRBV2 TRBD2 few
CASSFPRPSDALESTDTQYF TGTGCCAGCAGCTTCCCAAGGCCTAGCGACGCCCTCGAATCCACAGATACGCAGTATTTT TRBJ2-3 TRBV7-2 NA many
CASSQQGERTEAFF TGTGCCAGCAGCCAACAGGGAGAGAGAACTGAAGCTTTCTTT TRBJ1-1 TRBV4-2 NA NA
CASSEAGGPPNIQYF TGTGCCAGCAGTGAGGCAGGGGGCCCCCCAAACATTCAGTACTTC TRBJ2-4 TRBV6-1 TRBD1 few
CSARSGTAYEQYF TGCAGTGCTAGATCAGGGACGGCCTACGAGCAGTACTTC TRBJ2-7 TRBV20-1 NA many
CASSPVHAGAQETQYF TGTGCCAGCTCACCAGTCCACGCGGGGGCGCAAGAGACCCAGTACTTC TRBJ2-5 TRBV18 NA few